The sequence of this T cell receptor beta chain was determined in a study of blood T cells in healthy people across ages. Regarding the study as a whole: Both higher diversity and more naive CD4+ cells marked long-lived donors when set against aged donors. A strong correlation was found between TCR beta diversity and the percentage of naive T cells.

Caucasian, healthy and from Russia, the donors were aged between roughly 6 and 100. Researchers report isolating at least 7 million PBMCs per sample. Trimming pared 2 bases from V and 0 bases from J, leaving 7 bases between. This CDR3 comprises 14 residues. CDR1 and CDR2 from the germline V gene are DFQATT and SNEGSKA (reference sequence). It was with a sample-barcoded 5' primer and a J-beta primer mix that a second PCR of roughly 7 to 12 cycles was run. One entry per CDR3 protein results from TCRdb running MiXCR on the 5' RACE reads. The sample comprises about 1,800,000 distinct CDR3 sequences, roughly 30% of which are singletons, and roughly 8.2% rests with the top ten. This clonotype came up a few times. As yet, its antigen is unknown.

This receptor was identified in a young woman in good health. This rearrangement joins TRBV20-1 to TRBJ2-2; D remains ambiguous. The specimen sequenced was blood. This chain's CDR3 is CSARSSANTGELFF. In DNA, the CDR3 is TGCAGTGCTAGATCCAGCGCGAACACCGGGGAGCTGTTTTTT.